Each of the 27 T cell receptor beta chains below was sequenced from the same sample in a study of CXCR3-negative and CXCR3-positive naive CD8 T cells. The TRB cDNA libraries were prepared by 5' RACE with UMI labels. No DNA is given; TCRdb re-called the 5' RACE reads and lists each CDR3 protein once. The data show approximately 62,000 distinct CDR3 sequences, and the top ten clones hold around 4%. Specimen: naive CXCR3- CD8+ T cells from blood. Specified subset: CD45RO-CCR7+CD27+CD95- naive CD8+ T cells lacking CXCR3 (TNR3-). These TCRs come from a human donor in good health. Some clones in this sample may be carry-over from other donors' samples.

The V call is TRBV29-1, the J call TRBJ2-7. The CDR3 totals 14 residues. Germline-derived CDR1 and CDR2 are SQVTM and ANQGSEA. CDR3: CSVGDGTGAYEQYF.

The genes are TRBV20-1 and TRBJ1-2; as DNA is missing, the TRBD1 call by TCRdb cannot be tested. Germline CDR1 reads DFQATT; CDR2 reads SNEGSKA (reference sequence). This CDR3 spans 15 amino acids. The CDR3: CSARDRGDSSFGYTF.

The chain couples TRBV15 to TRBJ1-1. Germline V gives CDR1 LNHNV, CDR2 YYDKDF (reference sequence). The CDR3 spans 13 residues. The CDR3 sequence is CATSRRMVVEAFF.

The rearrangement joins TRBV7-6 to TRBJ2-5; TCRdb outputs TRBD1, but without DNA this stays unchecked. Germline loops: CDR1 SGHVS, CDR2 FNYEAQ. The CDR3 runs 15 residues. CDR3 amino acids: CASSSPGLGQETQYF.

This sequence joins TRBV12-3 or TRBV12-4 and TRBJ2-7. The CDR3 extends over 11 amino acids. The CDR3 here is CASSQGYEQYF.

V and J are TRBV7-8 and TRBJ1-2. The CDR3 is 20 residues long. CDR1 SGHVS and CDR2 FQNEAQ come from the germline V gene. The CDR3 spells CASSLLTRGQARYGEYGYTF. The whole variable domain, filled in from reference TRBV7-8 and TRBJ1-2, reads GAGVSQSPRYKVAKRGQDVALRCDPISGHVSLFWYQQALGQGPEFLTYFQNEAQLDKSGLPSDRFFAERPEGSVSTLKIQRTQQEDSAVYLCASSLLTRGQARYGEYGYTFGSGTRLTVV.

The chain joins TRBV29-1 to TRBJ2-7; checking the TCRdb D call of TRBD1 is not possible without DNA. This CDR3 is built from 12 residues. Germline-derived CDR1 and CDR2 are SQVTM and ANQGSEA. This chain's CDR3 is CSVVGSGPVKYF.

The chain recombines TRBV7-2 with TRBJ2-2. This CDR3 has 11 amino acids. Germline CDR1 SGHTA, CDR2 FQGNSA. CDR3 region: CASSAVGELFF.

The V and J genes are TRBV9 and TRBJ2-1; the D call from TCRdb, TRBD1, cannot be confirmed without DNA. Germline CDR1 reads SGDLS; CDR2 reads YYNGEE. The CDR3 contains 16 residues. The CDR3 spells CASSVSSGAGYNEQFF.

V usage is TRBV7-2 and J usage is TRBJ2-7; checking the TCRdb D call of TRBD1 is not possible without DNA. The CDR3 has 15 amino acids. CDR1 and CDR2 (germline): SGHTA, FQGNSA. The CDR3 spells CASRTAGDTTYEQYF.

J is TRBJ2-1 and V is TRBV20-1; without DNA, the TCRdb call of TRBD2 cannot be checked. The CDR3 loop spans 15 amino acids. Germline loops: CDR1 DFQATT, CDR2 SNEGSKA (reference sequence). CDR3 loop: CSARAPGGSYNEQFF.

This chain uses TRBV29-1 with TRBJ2-7; TCRdb selects TRBD1, and the lack of DNA leaves this call unchecked. Germline V gene sequence: CDR1 SQVTM, CDR2 ANQGSEA. The CDR3 length is 14 residues. CDR3 sequence: CSVVATGQAYEQYF.

The chain combines TRBV20-1 with TRBJ1-6; TCRdb calls TRBD1, which cannot be checked without DNA. CDR1 and CDR2 from the germline V gene are DFQATT and SNEGSKA (reference sequence). CDR3 length: 15 amino acids. The CDR3 is CSARDLGGLGSPLHF.

The chain combines TRBV29-1 with TRBJ2-3. The CDR3 covers 14 residues. Germline CDR1 and CDR2: SQVTM and ANQGSEA. The CDR3 loop reads CSVEDGLASDTQYF.

This chain joins TRBV14 and TRBJ1-1; as DNA is missing, the TRBD1 call by TCRdb cannot be tested. The CDR3 runs to 14 residues. The germline V gene has CDR1 SGHDN and CDR2 FVKESK. This CDR3 is CASSQDAGTPGAFF. The full variable domain, completed using reference TRBV14 and TRBJ1-1, is EAGVTQFPSHSVIEKGQTVTLRCDPISGHDNLYWYRRVMGKEIKFLLHFVKESKQDESGMPNNRFLAERTGGTYSTLKVQPAELEDSGVYFCASSQDAGTPGAFFGQGTRLTVV.

V gene TRBV7-9 combines with J gene TRBJ1-1; without DNA, the TCRdb call of TRBD1 cannot be checked. This CDR3 contains 13 residues. Germline CDR1 is SEHNR and CDR2 is FQNEAQ (reference sequence). Here the CDR3 reads CASRQGMNTEAFF.

This chain links TRBV29-1 with TRBJ2-7. Germline loops: CDR1 SQVTM, CDR2 ANQGSEA. The CDR3 consists of 11 residues. The CDR3 region is CSVSSPYEQYF.

The chain employs TRBV20-1 and TRBJ2-1; TCRdb names TRBD1, which stays unverified in the absence of DNA. Germline assignment: CDR1 DFQATT and CDR2 SNEGSKA (reference sequence). There are 14 residues in the CDR3. The chain's CDR3 is CSATIGGDYNEQFF.

The chain joins TRBV19 to TRBJ2-1. This CDR3 region has 15 residues. Per the germline V gene, CDR1 is LNHDA and CDR2 is SQIVND (reference sequence). CDR3 protein: CASSHQGYSYSEQFF. The whole variable domain, remainder taken from reference TRBV19 and TRBJ2-1, is DGGITQSPKYLFRKEGQNVTLSCEQNLNHDAMYWYRQDPGQGLRLIYYSQIVNDFQKGDIAEGYSVSREKKESFPLTVTSAQKNPTAFYLCASSHQGYSYSEQFFGPGTRLTVL.

V usage is TRBV15 and J usage is TRBJ2-1. CDR3 length equals 12 residues. Looked up from germline, CDR1 is LNHNV and CDR2 is YYDKDF (reference sequence). The CDR3 sequence: CATSRDRGEQFF.

The chain recombines TRBV5-1 with TRBJ2-2. This CDR3 has 15 residues. Germline V gene sequence: CDR1 SGHRS, CDR2 YFSETQ. CDR3 loop: CASSYNRLNPGELFF.

This chain joins TRBV20-1 and TRBJ1-2. In germline, CDR1 is DFQATT, CDR2 SNEGSKA (reference sequence). This CDR3 contains 12 residues. The CDR3 loop is CSARVEGYGYTF.

The V and J genes are TRBV7-8 and TRBJ1-2; the TCRdb D gene call, TRBD1, has no DNA to confirm it. This CDR3 has 15 residues. Per germline, CDR1 SGHVS and CDR2 FQNEAQ. The CDR3 sequence is CASNQGTGKNYGYTF. Looking up the rest from reference TRBV7-8 and TRBJ1-2 gives the full variable domain: GAGVSQSPRYKVAKRGQDVALRCDPISGHVSLFWYQQALGQGPEFLTYFQNEAQLDKSGLPSDRFFAERPEGSVSTLKIQRTQQEDSAVYLCASNQGTGKNYGYTFGSGTRLTVV.

V gene TRBV12-3 or TRBV12-4 combines with J gene TRBJ1-1; TCRdb returns TRBD1, unconfirmable since there is no DNA. This CDR3 has 15 residues. The CDR3 loop reads CASSNIGAGNTEAFF.

The CDR3 sequence is CASSLSGNSNQPQHF. This chain links TRBV5-1 with TRBJ1-5; the TCRdb call, TRBD1, lacks DNA for checking. Per the germline V gene, CDR1 is SGHRS and CDR2 is YFSETQ. The CDR3 runs to 15 residues.

The chain carries TRBV4-1 and TRBJ2-3; TCRdb's D call of TRBD1 is untestable without DNA. CDR3 length: 16 amino acids. From germline, CDR1 is MGHRA and CDR2 YSYEKL. The CDR3 here is CASSPRPGPSGDTQYF.

V and J are TRBV12-3 or TRBV12-4 and TRBJ2-7. The CDR3 contains 13 residues. The CDR3 here is CASSFSVTYEQYF.